This T cell receptor (beta chain) derives from a study of blood T cell repertoires in COVID-19. Background on the study: Whether acute or convalescent, the COVID-19 samples came from the United States, Italy and Spain. T cells, B-cell-depleted T cells, or PBMCs supplied cDNA or gDNA.

Original handling: Reference gene primer amplification yielded estimated nucleated cell counts. TCRdb keeps only in-frame clones here, not all; method: immunoSEQ multiplex PCR. Clonal size and the V and J genes are those of that table, whereas D and trimming came from the DNA. The repertoire holds about 240,000 clones, 82% seen once, with about an eighth in the top ten. The germline V gene encodes CDR1 SEHNR and CDR2 FQNEAQ (reference sequence). The V end was cut by 4 bases, the J end by 4 bases, with 11 bases between. The CDR3 runs 14 residues. The clonotype comes from an older woman with active or convalescent COVID-19. Material for sequencing was peripheral blood. The rearrangement joins TRBV7-9 to TRBJ1-3; D unresolved. CDR3 sequence: CASSSPGRGNTIYF. CDR3 DNA sequence: TGTGCCAGCAGCTCTCCGGGTCGGGGAAACACCATATATTTT.